This TCR beta chain was captured by sequencing in a study of blood T cell repertoires in COVID-19. The wider study: Samples came from the United States, Italy and Spain, spanning acute and convalescent COVID-19. The analysed material was cDNA or gDNA that came from T cells, B-cell-depleted T cells, or PBMCs.

The CDR3 is 12 residues long. Trimming stripped 7 bases from V and 1 base from J, with 11 bases between. CDR1 and CDR2 from the germline V gene are SQVTM and ANQGSEA. Source study methods: Estimated nucleated cell counts came from reference gene primer amplification. Libraries were prepared by immunoSEQ multiplex PCR; TCRdb keeps only in-frame clonotypes and omits some of them. The V and J calls and clone size come from that table; D and trimming were worked out from the DNA. The sample has 120,000 to 150,000 clones, about 83% seen once. This clone turned up a few times. Material: peripheral blood. The sequence was obtained from a human donor in a cohort sampled during active COVID-19. The gene calls are TRBV29-1 and TRBJ2-7; the D gene is possibly TRBD1 (6 bases). Here the CDR3 reads CSAADRSYEQYF. The CDR3 DNA follows: TGCAGCGCCGCGGACAGATCCTACGAGCAGTACTTC.